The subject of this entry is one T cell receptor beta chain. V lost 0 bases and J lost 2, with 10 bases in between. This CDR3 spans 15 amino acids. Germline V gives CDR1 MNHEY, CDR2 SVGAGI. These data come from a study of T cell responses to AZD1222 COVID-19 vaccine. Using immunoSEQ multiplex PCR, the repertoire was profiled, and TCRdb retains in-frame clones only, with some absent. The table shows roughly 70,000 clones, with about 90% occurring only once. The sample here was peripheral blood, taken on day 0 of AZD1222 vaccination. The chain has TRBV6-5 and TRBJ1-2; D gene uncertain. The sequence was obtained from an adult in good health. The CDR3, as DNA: TGTGCCAGCAGTTACTCGATTGCAGACAACTATGGCTACACCTTC. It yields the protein CASSYSIADNYGYTF.